Sequencing of this T cell receptor beta chain was carried out in a study of shared clonotypes between healthy human individuals. Study details: Serving as donors were a couple of women and three men, whose ages spanned 18 to 49.

Profiling relied on immunoSEQ multiplex PCR, and the TCRdb table lists in-frame clones only, not all of them. The sample shows some 2,000,000 clones, 90% to 97% of them seen only once. Donors were healthy HIV-negative adults without recent acute infections or vaccinations. The CD4+ fraction was divided into a CD45RA+ naive subset and a CD45RA-negative memory subset. This CDR3 comprises 14 residues. V dropped 3 bases and J dropped 9 bases, with 15 bases sitting between them. Germline V gives CDR1 SGHAT, CDR2 FQNNGV. This TCR came from a man aged 18 to 35 in good health. Sequencing used naive CD4+ T cells sorted from blood. Sample subset: CD45RA+ positively selected. The chain couples TRBV11-2 to TRBJ2-1; D may be TRBD2 (6 bases). CDR3 amino acids: CASSFARAGGEQFF. The CDR3 region has the DNA TGTGCCAGCAGCTTCGCCCGGGCCGGGGGTGAGCAGTTCTTC.